The next 9 T cell receptor beta chains were all read from a single sample in a study of T cells in Graves' hyperthyroidism and ophthalmopathy. From RNA transcripts, TCR beta CDR3 regions were amplified. Researchers ran a first-round RT-PCR on the TCR CDR3 using the HTBI primer set. TCRdb recomputed calls from the multiplex PCR reads with MiXCR, one row per CDR3 protein. Here the sample spans hundreds of thousands of distinct CDR3 sequences, 35% to 40% being singletons. The sequenced sample was blood. The receptors were sampled from a man between 18 and 35 years old with Graves' hyperthyroidism.

This clonotype appeared many times. The chain joins TRBV7-9 to TRBJ1-5; D not resolved. The CDR3 contains 13 residues. In germline, CDR1 is SEHNR, CDR2 FQNEAQ (reference sequence). The V end lost 5 bases, the J end lost 2 bases, and 7 bases lay between the germline ends. CDR3 in DNA: TGTGCCAGCAGCCCAATGGGCAATCAGCCCCAGCATTTT. As protein: CASSPMGNQPQHF. The entire variable domain, with the rest obtained from reference TRBV7-9 and TRBJ1-5, is as follows: DTGVSQNPRHKITKRGQNVTFRCDPISEHNRLYWYRQTLGQGPEFLTYFQNEAQLEKSRLLSDRFSAERPKGSFSTLEIQRTEQGDSAMYLCASSPMGNQPQHFGDGTRLSIL.

V and J are TRBV20-1 and TRBJ1-5; D perhaps matches TRBD1 (5 bases). Germline CDR1 is DFQATT and CDR2 is SNEGSKA (reference sequence). The CDR3 totals 14 residues. Trimming cost V 2 bases and J 3 bases, with 11 bases left between them. The CDR3 sequence is CSARPPGTNQPQHF. The DNA of the CDR3 is TGCAGTGCTAGACCCCCCGGGACCAATCAGCCCCAGCATTTT.

For this clonotype: An end of the junction does not agree with germline; a read error may underlie this. This chain uses TRBV2 with TRBJ1-5, with TRBD1 matching 8 bases. This CDR3 is 13 amino acids long. Per the germline V gene, CDR1 is SNHLY and CDR2 is FYNNEI. CDR3 sequence reads: CTSRQGRDQPQHF. The CDR3 DNA sequence: TGTACCAGCAGACAGGGGCGGGATCAGCCCCAGCATTTT. The whole variable domain, filled in from reference TRBV2 and TRBJ1-5, reads EPEVTQTPSHQVTQMGQEVILRCVPISNHLYFYWYRQILGQKVEFLVSFYNNEISEKSEIFDDQFSVERPDGSNFTLKIRSTKLEDSAMYFCTSRQGRDQPQHFGDGTRLSIL.

This clonotype showed up many times. V and J are TRBV9 and TRBJ1-1; D is perhaps TRBD1 (5 bases). Germline V CDR1 and CDR2: SGDLS, YYNGEE. Trimming removed 4 bases from V and 3 bases from J, with 13 bases in between. CDR3 length: 14 residues. The CDR3 is CASSSRGGDTEAFF. The DNA for the CDR3 is TGTGCCAGCAGCTCTCGGGGGGGAGACACTGAAGCTTTCTTT.

CDR3 nucleotides: TGTGCCAGCAGCTCTTTAACAGGCGAAGGGTACACCGGGGAGCTGTTTTTT. It codes for CASSSLTGEGYTGELFF. The chain joins TRBV5-5 to TRBJ2-2; D perhaps matches TRBD1 (5 bases). CDR3 length equals 17 residues. The germline V gene has CDR1 SGHKS and CDR2 YYEKEE (reference sequence). V lost 3 bases and J 3 bases, leaving 18 bases between the germline ends.

V and J are TRBV20-1 and TRBJ2-7, with D possibly being TRBD2 (6 bases). In germline, CDR1 is DFQATT, CDR2 SNEGSKA (reference sequence). CDR3 length: 12 residues. Trimming took 5 bases from V and 4 from J, leaving 12 bases between them. Here the CDR3 reads CSAPLGGYEQYF. CDR3 DNA: TGCAGTGCTCCTCTGGGGGGTTACGAGCAGTACTTC.

The table lists this clonotype with a few counts. Since a much larger clone is just one base distant, this may be a read error. This chain uses TRBV29-1 with TRBJ2-5; perhaps TRBD2 as D (5 bases). The CDR3 is made up of 13 amino acids. Per germline, CDR1 SQVTM and CDR2 ANQGSEA. The CDR3 sequence: CSVEGTPTEAQYF. DNA for the CDR3: TGCAGCGTTGAAGGGACTCCAACAGAGGCCCAGTACTTC.

This rearrangement joins TRBV19 to TRBJ2-7; D may be TRBD2 (5 bases). Trimming pared 3 bases from V and 4 bases from J, leaving 13 bases between. Germline loops: CDR1 LNHDA, CDR2 SQIVND (reference sequence). There are 14 residues in the CDR3. For the CDR3, the DNA is TGTGCCAGTAGTATGAGTGCGCCGGGGTACGAGCAGTACTTC. It yields the protein CASSMSAPGYEQYF.

J is TRBJ1-2 and V is TRBV5-6; the D gene is possibly TRBD1 (5 bases). Trimming left V 4 bases short and J 4 bases short, with 17 bases between. CDR1 and CDR2 from the germline V gene are SGHDT and YYEEEE. This CDR3 contains 15 residues. This chain's CDR3 is CASSQGDGLFYGYTF. DNA of the CDR3: TGTGCCAGCAGCCAAGGGGACGGATTGTTCTATGGCTACACCTTC.